This TCR beta chain was recovered during a study of cytomegalovirus exposure and HLA in healthy donors. Study-wide findings and caveats: With later analysis, a missense DCLRE1C variant became linked to TCR beta V- and J-gene trimming. In a later analysis, TCR association rates varied by HLA locus: DRB1 most, HLA-C fewest.

The PCR was carried out with 60 Vbeta primers and 13 Jbeta primers. Assay: immunoSEQ multiplex PCR; the TCRdb copy retains only in-frame clones and omits some. This sample carries some 160,000 clones, approximately 79% of them seen once, and the ten largest clones take approximately 2.4%. After removal of 5 bases from V and 5 bases from J, the junction contained 4 bases not matched to a gene. CDR1 is SGHKS and CDR2 is YYEKEE in the germline V gene (reference sequence). There are 13 residues in the CDR3. Each donor's status was that of a healthy bone marrow donor. About this clone: Its cognate antigen is unknown.

The receptor was isolated from a male donor in good health and CMV-seronegative. Specimen: PBMCs. This rearrangement joins TRBV5-5 to TRBJ1-5; TRBD1 aligns across 7 bases. In nucleotides, the CDR3 is TGTGCCAGCAGGCGGGACAGCTATCAGCCCCAGCATTTT. This encodes CASRRDSYQPQHF.